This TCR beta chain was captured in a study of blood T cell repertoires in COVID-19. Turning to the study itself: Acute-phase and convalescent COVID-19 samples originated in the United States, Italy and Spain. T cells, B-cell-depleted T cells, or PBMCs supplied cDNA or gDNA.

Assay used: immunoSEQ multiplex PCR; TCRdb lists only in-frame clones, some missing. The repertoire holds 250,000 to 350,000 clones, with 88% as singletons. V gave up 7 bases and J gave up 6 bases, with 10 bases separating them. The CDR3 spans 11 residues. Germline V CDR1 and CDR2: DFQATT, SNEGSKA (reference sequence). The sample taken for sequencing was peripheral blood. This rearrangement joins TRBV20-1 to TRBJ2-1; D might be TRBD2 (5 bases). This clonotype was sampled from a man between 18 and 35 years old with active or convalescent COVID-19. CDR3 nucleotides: TGCAGTGTGGCTAGCTTCAATGAGCAGTTCTTC. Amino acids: CSVASFNEQFF.